These 18 T cell receptor beta chains were sequenced from one sample in a study of blood T cells in healthy people across ages. A sample-barcoded 5' primer and a J-beta primer mix were used in a second PCR of roughly 7 to 12 cycles. TCRdb independently ran MiXCR on the 5' RACE reads; one entry per CDR3 protein. The table includes roughly 930,000 distinct CDR3 sequences, 40% to 60% detected once. The specimen was blood. Source of these receptors: a man under 40 in good health.

J is TRBJ2-7 and V is TRBV5-1; no clear D gene. Trimming shortened V by 0 bases and J by 6 bases, and 7 bases separated the two germline ends. Germline lookup yields CDR1 SGHRS and CDR2 YFSETQ. CDR3 length: 12 amino acids. The DNA of the CDR3 is TGCGCCAGCAGCTTGGACGGGTCCGAGCAGTACTTC. Translation: CASSLDGSEQYF. Full variable domain (remainder filled in from reference TRBV5-1 and TRBJ2-7): KAGVTQTPRYLIKTRGQQVTLSCSPISGHRSVSWYQQTPGQGLQFLFEYFSETQRNKGNFPGRFSGRQFSNSRSEMNVSTLELGDSALYLCASSLDGSEQYFGPGTRLTVT.

Here the CDR3 reads CASSQGGALWAFF. The DNA for the CDR3 is TGTGCCAGCAGCCAAGGAGGGGCGCTCTGGGCTTTCTTT. The V call is TRBV3-1, the J call TRBJ1-1; the D gene is possibly TRBD1 (5 bases). The V gene's germline CDR1 is LGHDT and CDR2 YNNKEL (reference sequence). This CDR3 has 13 residues. V lost 1 base and J 11 bases, leaving 14 bases between the germline ends.

This clonotype was seen many times. The CDR3 DNA reads TGTGCCAGCAGCCCGAACCAGTACAGGAGGTCCACAGATACGCAGTATTTT. Its protein product is CASSPNQYRRSTDTQYF. This chain joins TRBV12-3 or TRBV12-4 and TRBJ2-3, with D perhaps matching TRBD1 or TRBD2 (5 bases each). The CDR3 is 17 amino acids. With 6 bases removed from V and 2 bases from J, the gap between germline ends came to 21 bases.

This rearrangement joins TRBV20-1 to TRBJ2-1, with 11 bases identical to TRBD2. This CDR3 is built from 15 residues. CDR1 and CDR2 (germline): DFQATT, SNEGSKA (reference sequence). After removal of 5 bases from V and 3 bases from J, the junction contained 6 bases not matched to a gene. The CDR3: CSAPGTSGHYNEQFF. Written as DNA, the CDR3 is TGCAGTGCTCCCGGGACTAGCGGACACTACAATGAGCAGTTCTTC.

As to this clonotype: A junction end diverges from the germline sequence, so it may reflect a read error. The chain uses TRBV4-2 and TRBJ2-3; 11 bases line up with TRBD2. CDR3 length: 20 amino acids. Germline-derived CDR1 and CDR2 are LGHNA and YNFKEQ. DNA of the CDR3: TGTGCCAGCAGCCAAGAATGGGTGCTAGCGGGAGGAGGGAGCACAGATACGCAGTGTTTT. Its protein is CASSQEWVLAGGGSTDTQCF.

This clonotype came up a few times. This may be a read error, as it is one base from a much larger clone. This chain joins TRBV7-2 and TRBJ1-1; TRBD1 agrees at 7 bases. The CDR3 covers 14 residues. V was clipped by 5 bases and J by 0 bases; unmatched bases: 3. The germline V gene encodes CDR1 SGHTA and CDR2 FQGNSA. The CDR3 spells CASSHGTVNTEAFF. CDR3 DNA: TGTGCCAGCAGCCACGGGACAGTGAACACTGAAGCTTTCTTT.

This chain uses TRBV10-3 with TRBJ2-7, with 7 bases that match TRBD1. Trimming removed 4 bases from V and 6 bases from J; junction bases left unmatched: 6. There are 13 residues in the CDR3. The germline CDR1 and CDR2 sequences are ENHRY and SYGVKD. This CDR3 reads CAISGQGEVEQYF. For the CDR3, the DNA is TGTGCCATCAGTGGACAGGGCGAAGTCGAGCAGTACTTC.

Comments on this clonotype: Sequence at one end of the junction differs from germline and may be a read error. V and J are TRBV12-3 or TRBV12-4 and TRBJ2-3; 7 nucleotides line up with TRBD1. The length of the CDR3 is 16 residues. Written as DNA, the CDR3 is TGTGCCAGCAGATCCACCGGGACAGTGAGCACAGATATGCAGTATTTT. Its protein product is CASRSTGTVSTDMQYF.

The chain carries TRBV4-2 and TRBJ2-4, with TRBD1 matching over 8 bases. The CDR3 runs 12 residues. The J segment lost 13 bases and the V segment lost 2 bases, leaving 4 bases of the junction unmatched. Per the germline V gene, CDR1 is LGHNA and CDR2 is YNFKEQ. In DNA, the CDR3 is TGTGCCAGCAGCCAAAAGACAGGGGAGCAGTACTTC. It specifies CASSQKTGEQYF.

This chain uses TRBV4-2 with TRBJ1-5, with TRBD1 identical over 7 bases. The CDR3 extends over 16 amino acids. Germline assignment: CDR1 LGHNA and CDR2 YNFKEQ. Unmatched junction bases numbered 9, after V lost 3 bases and J lost 4 bases. The CDR3 loop reads CASSQGKGAGNQPQHF. The CDR3 nucleotides are TGTGCCAGCAGCCAGGGAAAGGGGGCGGGTAATCAGCCCCAGCATTTT.

This chain uses TRBV9 with TRBJ1-4; tentatively, D is TRBD1 (5 bases). Deletions cut 0 bases from V and 0 bases from J, with 9 bases between. The CDR3 consists of 16 residues. CDR1 SGDLS and CDR2 YYNGEE come from the germline V gene. CDR3 DNA: TGTGCCAGCAGCGTAGACCCAGGGCCAACTAATGAAAAACTGTTTTTT. Translated: CASSVDPGPTNEKLFF.

The V gene is TRBV28, the J gene TRBJ1-2; D gene unclear. The CDR3 is 13 amino acids. CDR1 is MDHEN and CDR2 is SYDVKM in the germline V gene. Trimming removed 8 bases at V and 3 bases at J, with 13 bases between. The CDR3, as DNA: TGTGCCAGCGTGACCCTTCTAGACTATGGCTACACCTTC. It yields the protein CASVTLLDYGYTF.

In the case of this clonotype: An end of the junction differs from the germline gene, which may be a read error. The gene calls are TRBV9 and TRBJ2-3; D gene uncertain. Germline-derived CDR1 and CDR2 are SGDLS and YYNGEE. This CDR3 has 14 amino acids. CDR3 protein: CASSVGPRGDTRYF. Written as DNA, the CDR3 is TGTGCCAGCAGCGTAGGGCCTCGAGGAGATACGCGGTATTTT.

The chain recombines TRBV2 with TRBJ2-5, with TRBD2 matching over 10 bases. V dropped 7 bases and J dropped 0; count of bases not matched to a gene: 8. Germline loops: CDR1 SNHLY, CDR2 FYNNEI. The CDR3 is made up of 16 amino acids. CDR3 loop: CASTRGLAGDQETQYF. The CDR3 DNA sequence: TGTGCCAGCACTAGAGGGCTAGCGGGGGACCAAGAGACCCAGTACTTC.

The chain recombines TRBV7-2 with TRBJ2-5; either TRBD1 or TRBD2 may fit D (6 bases each). CDR1 and CDR2 (germline): SGHTA, FQGNSA. Between the trimmed V and J ends, which lost 1 base and 5 bases, there was a span of 14 bases. This CDR3 is built from 15 residues. The CDR3 nucleotides read TGTGCCAGCAGCTTAGATCGAGGAGGGGGGGAGACCCAGTACTTC. The encoded protein is CASSLDRGGGETQYF. The variable domain in full, with the rest retrieved from reference TRBV7-2 and TRBJ2-5, is GAGVSQSPSNKVTEKGKDVELRCDPISGHTALYWYRQSLGQGLEFLIYFQGNSAPDKSGLPSDRFSAERTGGSVSTLTIQRTQQEDSAVYLCASSLDRGGGETQYFGPGTRLLVL.

This CDR3 is CASSQDVEQFF. In nucleotides, the CDR3 is TGTGCCAGCAGCCAAGATGTAGAGCAGTTCTTC. The genes are TRBV14 and TRBJ2-1, with no clear D. Trimming took off 0 bases at V and 10 bases at J, with 4 bases between the two ends. CDR1 is SGHDN, CDR2 FVKESK, per germline. The length of the CDR3 is 11 residues.

This clonotype was counted a few times. The chain combines TRBV4-3 with TRBJ2-1; 12 bases map to TRBD1. In germline, CDR1 is LGHNA, CDR2 YSLEER. After removal of 4 bases from V and 6 bases from J, the junction contained 7 bases not matched to a gene. CDR3 length: 16 amino acids. In nucleotides, the CDR3 is TGCGCCAGCAGCCCCGGGACAGGGGGCAGGATCAATGAGCAGTTCTTC. Translating gives CASSPGTGGRINEQFF.

To note about this clonotype: This may be a read error: a much more frequent sequence differs by one nucleotide. This rearrangement joins TRBV7-2 to TRBJ1-1; D ambiguous. CDR1 and CDR2 (germline): SGHTA, FQGNSA. The CDR3 spans 13 residues. The CDR3 loop reads CAGSLAGRAEAFF. CDR3 in DNA: TGTGCCGGCAGCTTAGCAGGAAGGGCCGAAGCTTTCTTT.